This T cell receptor (beta chain) was retrieved from a study of cytomegalovirus exposure and HLA in healthy donors. V lost 5 bases, J lost 6 bases, and 5 bases stayed unmatched. CDR1 is MNHNY and CDR2 is SVGAGI in the germline V gene (reference sequence). The length of the CDR3 is 14 residues. Unrecorded immune exposure was likely among donors, who were nominally healthy when sampled. Overall study results and limits: Sequencing likely caused a cluster of highly shared sequence variants. Associated with HLA alleles at 0.05 false discovery rate in a later analysis were about 17,000 TCR beta sequences.

The study ran its PCR with 60 Vbeta and 13 Jbeta primers. In the authors' methods: Counted up in a later analysis, unique TCR beta chains came to about 80 million, with around 9.9 million shared. Libraries were prepared by immunoSEQ multiplex PCR; TCRdb keeps only in-frame clonotypes and omits some of them. Clonal size and the V and J genes are those of that table, whereas D and trimming came from the DNA. The sample has under 200,000 clones; approximately 80% are singletons. As concerns this clone: The antigen remains undetermined.

The sequence was collected from a woman in her fifties or sixties in good health and CMV-seropositive. The material sequenced was PBMCs. This chain connects TRBV6-6 to TRBJ2-2, with TRBD1 identical over 8 bases. Here the CDR3 DNA reads TGTGCCAGCAGTCTACAGGGGGTCCCCGGGGAGCTGTTTTTT. This encodes CASSLQGVPGELFF.